The entry below gives a single TCR beta chain sequence along with its context. Its antigen is as yet unknown. The record originates from a study of T cells after yellow fever vaccination. General study findings and limits: Clones that expanded after primary vaccination mostly reappeared after the booster (96% CD4, approximately 85% CD8).

Production of TCR cDNA was by 5'RACE template switching, which also added a universal primer site and UMIs. TCRdb used MiXCR to reprocess the 5' RACE reads, holding one entry per CDR3 protein. This repertoire shows 300,000 or so distinct CDR3 sequences, roughly 4% found once; its top ten account for roughly 26%. V lost 4 bases to trimming and J lost 6 bases, with 22 bases between them. CDR1 is SGHRS, CDR2 YFSETQ, per germline. This CDR3 has 16 amino acids. This receptor was identified in a young man who received the YFV17D yellow fever vaccine. The material was PBMCs, obtained 5 days after the yellow fever booster vaccination. The chain joins TRBV5-1 to TRBJ1-1, with a tentative D call TRBD1 (5 bases). This CDR3 is CASSPRLGRDGAEAFF. The CDR3 DNA sequence: TGCGCCAGCAGCCCACGTTTGGGGCGCGATGGGGCTGAAGCTTTCTTT.